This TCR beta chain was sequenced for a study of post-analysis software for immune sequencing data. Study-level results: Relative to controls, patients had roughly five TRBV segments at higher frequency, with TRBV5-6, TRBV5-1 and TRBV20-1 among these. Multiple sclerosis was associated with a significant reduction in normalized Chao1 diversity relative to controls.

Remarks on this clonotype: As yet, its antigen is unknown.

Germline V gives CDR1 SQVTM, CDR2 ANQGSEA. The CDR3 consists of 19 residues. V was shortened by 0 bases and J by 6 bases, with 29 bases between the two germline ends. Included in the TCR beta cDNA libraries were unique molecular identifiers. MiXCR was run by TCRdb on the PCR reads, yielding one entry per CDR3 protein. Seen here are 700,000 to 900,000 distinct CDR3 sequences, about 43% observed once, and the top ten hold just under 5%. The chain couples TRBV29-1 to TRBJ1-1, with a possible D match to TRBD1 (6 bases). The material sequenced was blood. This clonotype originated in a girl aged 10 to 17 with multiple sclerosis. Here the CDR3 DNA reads TGCAGCGTTGAAGATCTGAAAAAGACAGGCTCCTTCCTGCACCCTGAAGCTTTCTTT. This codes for CSVEDLKKTGSFLHPEAFF.